The 32 T cell receptor beta chains reported below all come from one sample, sequenced in a study of blood T cell repertoires in COVID-19. TCRdb keeps only in-frame clones here, not all; method: immunoSEQ multiplex PCR. The repertoire consists of around 70,000 clones, with roughly four fifths occurring once and the leading ten covering around 21%. Sequencing was carried out using peripheral blood. The receptors here all came from a man in his sixties or seventies with acute or convalescent COVID-19.

V usage is TRBV5-1 and J usage is TRBJ2-1; D might be TRBD1 (6 bases). The germline V and J ends were trimmed by 0 bases and 9 bases, with 10 bases remaining between them. CDR1 and CDR2 (germline): SGHRS, YFSETQ. There are 13 residues in the CDR3. The DNA of the CDR3 is TGCGCCAGCAGCTTGGGCCGGGACACTGAGCAGTTCTTC. Protein product: CASSLGRDTEQFF.

This clone came up a few times. The chain employs TRBV5-1 and TRBJ2-3; maybe TRBD2 (6 bases). This CDR3 has 14 amino acids. CDR1 and CDR2 from the germline V gene are SGHRS and YFSETQ. V gave up 6 bases and J gave up 2 bases, with 13 bases separating them. The CDR3 coding sequence is TGCGCCAGCAAAGGCGGGACGAACACAGATACGCAGTATTTT. Amino acid sequence: CASKGGTNTDTQYF.

This clone was recorded once. V is TRBV4-2 and J is TRBJ1-5; 9 bases align to TRBD1. The CDR3 contains 17 residues. The ends lost 3 bases at V and 3 bases at J; junction bases unmatched: 9. Germline assignment: CDR1 LGHNA and CDR2 YNFKEQ. The CDR3 reads CASSHKTGGTLNQPQHF. The DNA for the CDR3 is TGTGCCAGCAGCCACAAAACAGGGGGCACCCTCAATCAGCCCCAGCATTTT.

The chain is built from TRBV5-8 and TRBJ1-5; the D is unclear. This CDR3 spans 11 amino acids. Trimming pared 6 bases from V and 9 bases from J, leaving 10 bases between. Germline values: CDR1 SGHTS, CDR2 YDEGEE. The CDR3 protein is CASTIVAPQHF. CDR3 nucleotides: TGTGCCAGCACCATCGTAGCGCCCCAGCATTTT.

This clone was counted only a few times. V and J are TRBV5-6 and TRBJ1-3; D is ambiguous. In germline, CDR1 is SGHDT, CDR2 YYEEEE. The CDR3 is 14 amino acids. Trimming pared 0 bases from V and 1 base from J, leaving 5 bases between. This CDR3 is CASSLEQSGNTIYF. Written as DNA, the CDR3 is TGTGCCAGCAGCTTGGAACAGTCTGGAAACACCATATATTTT. The variable domain in full, completed from reference TRBV5-6 and TRBJ1-3, reads DAGVTQSPTHLIKTRGQQVTLRCSPKSGHDTVSWYQQALGQGPQFIFQYYEEEERQRGNFPDRFSGHQFPNYSSELNVNALLLGDSALYLCASSLEQSGNTIYFGEGSWLTVV.

The chain links TRBV11-2 to TRBJ2-5; D gene uncertain. The CDR3 is made up of 12 amino acids. Trimming stripped 4 bases from V and 7 bases from J, with 10 bases between. Germline V lookup: CDR1 SGHAT, CDR2 FQNNGV. CDR3 in DNA: TGTGCCAGCAGCTATCAAGAGTCGACCCAGTACTTC. Translated, it gives CASSYQESTQYF.

Concerning this clone itself: At one of its ends the junction is not consistent with the germline gene, which may arise from a read error. The chain joins TRBV7-7 to TRBJ2-5, with D tentatively TRBD1 or TRBD2 (6 bases each). In germline, CDR1 is SSHAT, CDR2 FNYEAQ (reference sequence). CDR3 length: 15 amino acids. The CDR3 DNA sequence: TGTGCTAGCAGCTTAGGAGGGACACAGAAAGAGACCCAGTACTTC. This encodes CASSLGGTQKETQYF.

The chain joins TRBV5-4 to TRBJ1-2; the match to TRBD1 covers 9 bases. V dropped 4 bases and J dropped 8; count of bases not matched to a gene: 9. Germline V CDR1 and CDR2: SGHNT, YYREEE (reference sequence). The CDR3 is 14 amino acids. As DNA, the CDR3 is TGTGCCAGCAGCCCTCGGGACAGGGAAAGGGGCTACACCTTC. Its translation: CASSPRDRERGYTF.

The V gene is TRBV7-6, the J gene TRBJ1-1; tentative D call: TRBD1 (5 bases). In germline, CDR1 is SGHVS, CDR2 FNYEAQ. V was cut by 5 bases and J by 1 base, with 11 bases left in between. CDR3 length equals 14 residues. The CDR3, as DNA: TGTGCCAGCAGCCTGGACACAAGGAACACTGAAGCTTTCTTT. Its translation is CASSLDTRNTEAFF.

This clone was counted only a few times. V gene TRBV7-9 combines with J gene TRBJ2-3, with no clear D. Germline assignment: CDR1 SEHNR and CDR2 FQNEAQ (reference sequence). This CDR3 has 15 amino acids. The V end was cut by 4 bases, the J end by 0 bases, with 11 bases between. The CDR3 is CASSSYLTSTDTQYF. Written as DNA, the CDR3 is TGTGCCAGCAGCTCCTACCTTACTAGCACAGATACGCAGTATTTT.

The J gene is TRBJ1-1, the V gene TRBV2, with D perhaps TRBD1 (6 bases). The CDR3 is 14 residues long. The V end lost 8 bases, the J end lost 4 bases, and 17 bases lay between the germline ends. Germline assignment: CDR1 SNHLY and CDR2 FYNNEI. CDR3: CASGELTGITEAFF. In DNA, the CDR3 is TGTGCCAGCGGGGAGTTAACAGGGATCACTGAAGCTTTCTTT.

The rearrangement links TRBV3-1 (or the pseudogene TRBV3-2) to TRBJ2-7; D is possibly TRBD1 (6 bases). V lost 4 bases and J 1 base, leaving 14 bases between the germline ends. Germline V gene lookup returns CDR1 LGHDT and CDR2 YNNKEL (reference sequence). This CDR3 region has 15 residues. The CDR3 loop reads CASSRKDSLSYEQYF. The CDR3 DNA is TGTGCCAGCAGCCGTAAGGACAGCCTATCCTACGAGCAGTACTTC.

J is TRBJ2-7 and V is TRBV21-1; the table's D call of TRBD2 was not tested on the DNA. TRBV21-1 is a recognized pseudogene. This CDR3 has 12 amino acids. The CDR3 DNA sequence: TGTGCCAGCAGCGAGGGAGAGGGCGACCAGTACTTC. Residues: CASSEGEGDQYF.

CDR3 bases: TGTGCCACCAGTGATTGGCCTTGGGGACTAGCGGGAGCCCCAAGACCCTACGAGCAGTACTTC. Its protein product is CATSDWPWGLAGAPRPYEQYF. This chain uses TRBV24-1 with TRBJ2-7; 14 bases agree with TRBD2. The J segment lost 2 bases and the V segment lost 2 bases, leaving 16 bases of the junction unmatched. Germline V gene sequence: CDR1 KGHDR, CDR2 SFDVKD. The CDR3 totals 21 residues.

In DNA form, the CDR3 reads TGTGCCAGCAGCCCTCGGACTAGCGGGTCTCCCGGGGAGCTGTTTTTT. Translating gives CASSPRTSGSPGELFF. V usage is TRBV6-6 and J usage is TRBJ2-2; 11 bases match TRBD2. The germline CDR1 and CDR2 sequences are MNHNY and SVGAGI (reference sequence). This CDR3 contains 16 residues. With V trimmed by 6 bases and J by 6 bases, 9 bases remained unmatched.

The chain couples TRBV4-1 to TRBJ1-5; TRBD1 matches 7 bases. This CDR3 has 15 residues. From germline, CDR1 is MGHRA and CDR2 YSYEKL. With 5 bases clipped from V and 5 bases from J, the junction kept 9 bases outside the gene matches. CDR3 sequence: CASSRSGQNYQPQHF. CDR3 DNA sequence: TGCGCCAGCAGCAGATCGGGACAGAATTATCAGCCCCAGCATTTT.

V is TRBV9 and J is TRBJ2-5; 11 positions match TRBD1. This CDR3 is built from 15 residues. The germline CDR1 and CDR2 sequences are SGDLS and YYNGEE. The J segment lost 4 bases and the V segment lost 3 bases, leaving 5 bases of the junction unmatched. The CDR3 DNA reads as TGTGCCAGCAGCGCCGGACAGGGGGCTGCAGAGACCCAGTACTTC. Its translation is CASSAGQGAAETQYF.

The chain is built from TRBV6-2 or TRBV6-3 and TRBJ2-3; D is perhaps TRBD2 (7 bases). CDR3 length: 15 amino acids. Germline CDR1 is MNHEY and CDR2 is SVGEGT. Trimming shortened V by 4 bases and J by 5 bases, and 16 bases separated the two germline ends. The CDR3 DNA sequence: TGTGCCAGCAGTTGGGGGGCTAGCGGTAAAGATACGCAGTATTTT. It codes for CASSWGASGKDTQYF.

The V call is TRBV7-9, the J call TRBJ2-1; weak D call: TRBD1 (6 bases). Trimming took 2 bases from V and 4 from J, leaving 15 bases between them. CDR3 length equals 16 residues. Germline assignment: CDR1 SEHNR and CDR2 FQNEAQ (reference sequence). The CDR3 sequence: CASSLRKRQEYNEQFF. The CDR3 DNA reads as TGTGCCAGCAGCTTAAGGAAGAGACAGGAGTACAATGAGCAGTTCTTC.

The chain uses TRBV25-1 and TRBJ2-1, with D perhaps matching TRBD2 (6 bases). The CDR3 extends over 16 amino acids. V lost 4 bases and J 1 base, leaving 14 bases between the germline ends. The germline CDR1 and CDR2 sequences are MGHDK and SYGVNS. CDR3 nucleotide sequence: TGTGCCAGCAGTGGTGCGGGGAAGTGGTCCTACAATGAGCAGTTCTTC. It codes for CASSGAGKWSYNEQFF.

About this clone: A read error may account for a junction end that differs from germline. The CDR3 DNA is TGTGCTAGCAGCTTCGGCGGGAGAGGGACCGGGGAGCTGTTTTTT. Translated, it gives CASSFGGRGTGELFF. The J gene is TRBJ2-2, the V gene TRBV7-7; TRBD2 aligns across 7 bases. The CDR3 has 15 residues. Looked up from germline, CDR1 is SSHAT and CDR2 is FNYEAQ (reference sequence).

V gene TRBV7-3 combines with J gene TRBJ2-5; tentatively, D is TRBD2 (5 bases). V was trimmed by 0 bases and J by 4 bases, leaving 15 bases between them. The germline V gene has CDR1 SGHTA and CDR2 FQGTGA. The CDR3 is made up of 16 amino acids. CDR3 region: CASSLTAGPTGETQYF. CDR3 DNA sequence: TGTGCCAGCAGCTTAACCGCGGGCCCCACCGGAGAGACCCAGTACTTC.

The V call is TRBV5-4, the J call TRBJ2-7, with D possibly matching TRBD2 (6 bases). The V end lost 5 bases, the J end lost 5 bases, and 14 bases lay between the germline ends. CDR3 size: 13 residues. CDR1 is SGHNT, CDR2 YYREEE, per germline (reference sequence). The CDR3 reads CASRPGGSHEQYF. The CDR3 DNA sequence: TGTGCCAGCAGGCCCGGGGGTAGCCACGAGCAGTACTTC.

This clone showed up just once. The gene calls are TRBV6-2 or TRBV6-3 and TRBJ1-1; D gene ambiguous. Trimming took 6 bases from V and 6 from J, leaving 17 bases between them. Germline lookup yields CDR1 MNHEY and CDR2 SVGEGT. The CDR3 consists of 14 residues. The CDR3 DNA reads TGTGCCAGCAGCCGCCCGGAGAGAGCAGCTGAAGCTTTCTTT. It is translated as CASSRPERAAEAFF.

A remark on this clone: Relative to the germline gene, one junction end is altered; a read error may explain this. V usage is TRBV6-1 and J usage is TRBJ2-7; 11 bases line up with TRBD1. Germline V gene lookup returns CDR1 MNHNS and CDR2 SASEGT. The CDR3 sequence is 14 residues long. The CDR3 region is CASREGTGGREQYF. The CDR3, as DNA: TGTGCCAGCAGGGAAGGGACAGGGGGGCGCGAGCAGTACTTC.

The chain carries TRBV6-5 and TRBJ2-1; TRBD1 aligns across 8 bases. Germline loops: CDR1 MNHEY, CDR2 SVGAGI. J gave up 2 bases and V 8 bases, and 2 bases lay outside the gene matches. There are 13 residues in the CDR3. CDR3 protein: CASGTGTYNEQFF. The DNA for the CDR3 is TGTGCCAGCGGGACAGGTACCTACAATGAGCAGTTCTTC.

The chain employs TRBV7-2 and TRBJ2-5; 9 nucleotides align to TRBD1. Trimming at V came to 6 bases and at J to 1 base, leaving 6 bases not matched to a gene. The CDR3 has 15 residues. Per the germline V gene, CDR1 is SGHTA and CDR2 is FQGNSA. CDR3 in amino acids: CASSRGQGIQETQYF. CDR3 DNA: TGTGCCAGCAGTCGAGGACAGGGGATCCAAGAGACCCAGTACTTC.

The CDR3, as DNA: TGTGCCAGCAGTTTTGAGAACAGTACCGAGATTCAACTGTTTTTT. Protein: CASSFENSTEIQLFF. This sequence joins TRBV28 and TRBJ1-4; unclear D gene. The CDR3 is 15 amino acids. Trimming stripped 3 bases from V and 12 bases from J, with 20 bases between. The germline gives CDR1 MDHEN, CDR2 SYDVKM.

This clone was counted a few times. The CDR3 loop reads CASSVRRQGNYEQYF. CDR3 bases: TGTGCCAGTAGCGTTAGGCGACAGGGAAACTACGAGCAGTACTTC. The chain uses TRBV19 and TRBJ2-7, with 7 positions matching TRBD1. CDR3 length equals 15 residues. V lost 6 bases, J lost 3 bases, and 11 bases stayed unmatched. CDR1 is LNHDA and CDR2 is SQIVND in the germline V gene (reference sequence).

The rearrangement joins TRBV15 to TRBJ2-5; D possibly corresponds to TRBD2 (5 bases). CDR1 is LNHNV and CDR2 is YYDKDF in the germline V gene (reference sequence). V lost 1 base and J 1 base, leaving 7 bases between the germline ends. CDR3 length: 14 amino acids. The CDR3 protein is CATSRVGSQETQYF. Here the CDR3 DNA reads TGTGCCACCAGCAGAGTAGGGAGCCAAGAGACCCAGTACTTC.

The chain links TRBV29-1 to TRBJ2-5; D call uncertain. The CDR3 consists of 12 residues. Per germline, CDR1 SQVTM and CDR2 ANQGSEA. V was shortened by 8 bases and J by 2 bases, with 12 bases between the two germline ends. CDR3 DNA: TGCAGCCTGACACCACAGCAAGAGACCCAGTACTTC. Translating gives CSLTPQQETQYF.

This clone has just one count. The J gene is TRBJ1-5, the V gene TRBV25-1, with 7 nucleotides matching TRBD1. The germline CDR1 and CDR2 sequences are MGHDK and SYGVNS. The length of the CDR3 is 14 residues. Germline trimming cut 4 bases from V and 3 bases from J; bases unmatched to any gene: 3. In nucleotides, the CDR3 is TGTGCCAGCAGTGGGGACAGTTCCAATCAGCCCCAGCATTTT. Translated: CASSGDSSNQPQHF.